These T cell receptor beta chains were read from a single sample in a study of blood T cell repertoires in COVID-19. Profiling relied on immunoSEQ multiplex PCR, and the TCRdb table lists in-frame clones only, not all of them. The repertoire holds about 240,000 clones, around 88% seen once, with about 3.3% in the top ten. Sequencing was performed on PBMCs or T cells enriched from blood (not recorded which). The receptor source for this set is a woman aged 40-49 years with acute COVID-19. Both conserved end residues are part of each CDR3. The order of the fields is CDR3 DNA, CDR3 protein, D gene, J gene, V gene, clone size. A D gene is named only where the DNA matches it firmly. Clone size appears in some rows only: once, few, many, or a class for an expanded clone.

DNA: TGTGCCAGCAGCTCATTCGACAGCCGAGAGACCCAGTACTTC; CDR3: CASSSFDSRETQYF; D: NA; J: TRBJ2-5; V: TRBV7-9; size: NA
DNA: TGTGCCAGCAGTGAAGCGGTGGGCGGGCGCAATCAGCCCCAGCATTTT; CDR3: CASSEAVGGRNQPQHF; D: NA; J: TRBJ1-5; V: TRBV6-1; size: NA
DNA: TGTGCCAGCAGCTTAGTCCCGACTAGCTTATCCTACGAGCAGTACTTC; CDR3: CASSLVPTSLSYEQYF; D: TRBD2; J: TRBJ2-7; V: TRBV7-2; size: once
DNA: TGTGCCAGCAGCCGGACTAGCGGAAGCACAGATACGCAGTATTTT; CDR3: CASSRTSGSTDTQYF; D: TRBD2; J: TRBJ2-3; V: TRBV7-6; size: few
DNA: TGTGCCAGCAGACAGGGGGATGGGAATTCACCCCTCCACTTT; CDR3: CASRQGDGNSPLHF; D: TRBD1; J: TRBJ1-6; V: TRBV2; size: NA
DNA: TGTGCCAGCAGCCCCCAGGAGGCAGCTTTCTTT; CDR3: CASSPQEAAFF; D: NA; J: TRBJ1-1; V: TRBV9; size: NA
DNA: TGCGCCAGCAGCCTTAACGCCGGGACAGGGTACTACAATGAGCAGTTCTTC; CDR3: CASSLNAGTGYYNEQFF; D: TRBD1; J: TRBJ2-1; V: TRBV5-1; size: NA
DNA: TGTGCCAGCAGCTTTAGCTTGGACACTGAAGCTTTCTTT; CDR3: CASSFSLDTEAFF; D: NA; J: TRBJ1-1; V: TRBV7-9; size: NA
DNA: TGTGCCATCAGTGAGCAGCGGGAGGGCCGAATAGATACGCAGTATTTT; CDR3: CAISEQREGRIDTQYF; D: TRBD2; J: TRBJ2-3; V: TRBV10-3; size: NA
DNA: TGTGCCAGTAGTCCAACCCTGGGGACTGGTAGATTGGAGTATTTT; CDR3: CASSPTLGTGRLEYF; D: NA; J: TRBJ2-3; V: TRBV19; size: NA
DNA: TGTGCCAGCACAGGGGAAGGCAATCAGCCCCAGCATTTT; CDR3: CASTGEGNQPQHF; D: NA; J: TRBJ1-5; V: TRBV28; size: NA
DNA: TGTGCCAGTAGTATTCAAAACATGTTACAGGGAAACTATGGCTACACCTTC; CDR3: CASSIQNMLQGNYGYTF; D: NA; J: TRBJ1-2; V: TRBV19; size: NA
DNA: TGTGCCAGCAGCCCGAGCGGGTTAGCCAAAAACATTCAGTACTTC; CDR3: CASSPSGLAKNIQYF; D: NA; J: TRBJ2-4; V: TRBV11-3; size: NA
DNA: TGTGCCAGCACCTCAGGGGGGACTAGCGGGATTGCCTACTACGAGCAGTACTTC; CDR3: CASTSGGTSGIAYYEQYF; D: TRBD2; J: TRBJ2-7; V: TRBV28; size: NA
DNA: TGTGCCAGCAGCGTGAGCGGGCCCTCCTACAATGAGCAGTTCTTC; CDR3: CASSVSGPSYNEQFF; D: NA; J: TRBJ2-1; V: TRBV9; size: NA
DNA: TGTGCCAGCAGCCAAGACTTTCACGCTAGCGGGAGCCAAGAGACCCAGTACTTC; CDR3: CASSQDFHASGSQETQYF; D: TRBD2; J: TRBJ2-5; V: TRBV3-1/TRBV3-2; size: NA
DNA: TGTGCCAGCAGCCCCCTAGGGGCCGAAAACACTGAAGCTTTCTTT; CDR3: CASSPLGAENTEAFF; D: NA; J: TRBJ1-1; V: TRBV28; size: NA
DNA: TGTGCCAGCAGTTGGAATTCTAGAAACACCGGGGAGCTGTTTTTT; CDR3: CASSWNSRNTGELFF; D: NA; J: TRBJ2-2; V: TRBV6-5; size: NA
DNA: TGTGCCAGTAGTCCAACTAGCGGGAGGGGTCTCGATGAGCAGTTCTTC; CDR3: CASSPTSGRGLDEQFF; D: TRBD2; J: TRBJ2-1; V: TRBV19; size: NA
DNA: TGTGCCAGCAGCAGCCCCCGGCAGGGGGCGTACAATGAGCAGTTCTTC; CDR3: CASSSPRQGAYNEQFF; D: TRBD1; J: TRBJ2-1; V: TRBV11-2; size: NA
DNA: TGTGCCAGCAGTATGACTAGCGGGATAGAGACCCAGTACTTC; CDR3: CASSMTSGIETQYF; D: TRBD2; J: TRBJ2-5; V: TRBV28; size: NA
DNA: TGTGCCAGTAGCGGGAGGGCCTACGAGCAGTACTTC; CDR3: CASSGRAYEQYF; D: TRBD2; J: TRBJ2-7; V: TRBV19; size: NA
DNA: TGTGCCAGCAGTTCTAGCACAGATACGCAGTATTTT; CDR3: CASSSSTDTQYF; D: NA; J: TRBJ2-3; V: TRBV12-3/TRBV12-4; size: NA
DNA: TGCGCCAGCAGAGGCGCGGGGGACTCACCCCTCCACTTT; CDR3: CASRGAGDSPLHF; D: NA; J: TRBJ1-6; V: TRBV4-1; size: NA
DNA: TGCGCCAGCAGCTACGTCTCCGGGAGAGGAGAAAACACTGAAGCTTTCTTT; CDR3: CASSYVSGRGENTEAFF; D: NA; J: TRBJ1-1; V: TRBV5-1; size: NA
DNA: TGTGCCAGCAGCATATTCTCCGGGAGTAAGTACGAGCAGTACTTC; CDR3: CASSIFSGSKYEQYF; D: NA; J: TRBJ2-7; V: TRBV5-4; size: NA
DNA: TGTGCTAGTGGTTTGGGGACATACACTGAAGCTTTCTTT; CDR3: CASGLGTYTEAFF; D: NA; J: TRBJ1-1; V: TRBV12-5; size: NA
DNA: TGTGCCAGCAGCATGGGCCTTAACTATGGCTACACCTTC; CDR3: CASSMGLNYGYTF; D: NA; J: TRBJ1-2; V: TRBV3-1/TRBV3-2; size: NA
DNA: TGTGCCACCGAACCCTCATTAGCGGGAGGGGAAGAGACCCAGTACTTC; CDR3: CATEPSLAGGEETQYF; D: TRBD2; J: TRBJ2-5; V: TRBV30; size: NA
DNA: TGTGCCAGCAGCTTATGGACAGGGGGGGGTTCACCCCTCCACTTT; CDR3: CASSLWTGGGSPLHF; D: TRBD1; J: TRBJ1-6; V: TRBV7-2; size: few
DNA: TGTGCCAGCAGCGATGGACAGGGGCGGACTGAAGCTTTCTTT; CDR3: CASSDGQGRTEAFF; D: TRBD1; J: TRBJ1-1; V: TRBV9; size: few
DNA: TGCGCCAGCAGCTTGGATACAGGGAGGAACACTGAAGCTTTCTTT; CDR3: CASSLDTGRNTEAFF; D: NA; J: TRBJ1-1; V: TRBV5-1; size: NA
DNA: TGTGCCACCTGTGCCCTAGCGGGCACCGGGGAGCTGTTTTTT; CDR3: CATCALAGTGELFF; D: TRBD2; J: TRBJ2-2; V: TRBV27; size: NA
DNA: TGTGCCAGCACATACAGGGGGCAATCTAACTATGGCTACACCTTC; CDR3: CASTYRGQSNYGYTF; D: TRBD1; J: TRBJ1-2; V: TRBV6-5; size: NA
DNA: TGTGCCAGCAGCTCACGGACAGGGAGCTCCTACAATGAGCAGTTCTTC; CDR3: CASSSRTGSSYNEQFF; D: TRBD1; J: TRBJ2-1; V: TRBV11-2; size: NA
DNA: TGTGCCAGCAGTGAATATGGCGGGACTTACAATGAGCAGTTCTTC; CDR3: CASSEYGGTYNEQFF; D: NA; J: TRBJ2-1; V: TRBV25-1; size: NA
DNA: TGTGCCAGCAGCCACGGACAGGGGTTGGGAAAACTGTTTTTT; CDR3: CASSHGQGLGKLFF; D: TRBD1; J: TRBJ1-4; V: TRBV3-1/TRBV3-2; size: NA
DNA: TGTGCCAGCAGCGAGAGCGGGAGGGCCGAGGGTGAGCAGTTCTTC; CDR3: CASSESGRAEGEQFF; D: TRBD2; J: TRBJ2-1; V: TRBV2; size: NA
DNA: TGTGCCAGCAGGCGGACAGGGGGCTATGGCTACACCTTC; CDR3: CASRRTGGYGYTF; D: TRBD1; J: TRBJ1-2; V: TRBV12-3/TRBV12-4; size: NA
DNA: TGTGCCAGCAGCCAAGGAGCGGGAGCCGTAGATACGCAGTATTTT; CDR3: CASSQGAGAVDTQYF; D: TRBD2; J: TRBJ2-3; V: TRBV3-1/TRBV3-2; size: once
DNA: TGTGCCAGCAGCTTCGGGTTTCGCGAGCAGTACTTC; CDR3: CASSFGFREQYF; D: NA; J: TRBJ2-7; V: TRBV5-5; size: NA
DNA: TGTGCCACCAGTGACCACAGGGGGATCAATCAGCCCCAGCATTTT; CDR3: CATSDHRGINQPQHF; D: TRBD1; J: TRBJ1-5; V: TRBV24-1; size: NA
DNA: TGTGCCAGCAGGACTCCGGACAGGAGTAATTCACCCCTCCACTTT; CDR3: CASRTPDRSNSPLHF; D: TRBD1; J: TRBJ1-6; V: TRBV27; size: NA
DNA: TGTGCCAGCAGCCTACTCCTAGGACAGGACACTGAAGCTTTCTTT; CDR3: CASSLLLGQDTEAFF; D: TRBD1; J: TRBJ1-1; V: TRBV7-2; size: NA
DNA: TGTGCCAGCTCACCAAAAGGGACAGCCGTAGCCAAAAACATTCAGTACTTC; CDR3: CASSPKGTAVAKNIQYF; D: TRBD1; J: TRBJ2-4; V: TRBV18; size: NA
DNA: TGTGCCAGCAGCTTGGCCGAGCTTCAGTTCTTC; CDR3: CASSLAELQFF; D: NA; J: TRBJ2-1; V: TRBV5-5; size: NA
DNA: TGTGCCAGCTCAGACCAGATCCAGGGGGCGGATAGCAATCAGCCCCAGCATTTT; CDR3: CASSDQIQGADSNQPQHF; D: TRBD1; J: TRBJ1-5; V: TRBV18; size: NA
DNA: TGTGCCAGCAGCCAAGGGACAGGGACCGGGGAGCTGTTTTTT; CDR3: CASSQGTGTGELFF; D: TRBD1; J: TRBJ2-2; V: TRBV3-1/TRBV3-2; size: once
DNA: TGCGCCAGCAGCGTAGCGGGAAACCAAGAGACCCAGTACTTC; CDR3: CASSVAGNQETQYF; D: TRBD2; J: TRBJ2-5; V: TRBV5-1; size: NA
DNA: TGTGCCAGCAGTTTATGGCGGGGGGCCCTCGAGCAGTACTTC; CDR3: CASSLWRGALEQYF; D: TRBD2; J: TRBJ2-7; V: TRBV27; size: NA
DNA: TGTGCCAGTAGTGAACAGGGTTTTAGCAATCAGCCCCAGCATTTT; CDR3: CASSEQGFSNQPQHF; D: NA; J: TRBJ1-5; V: TRBV19; size: NA
DNA: TGCGCCAGCAGCTCCTGGACTAGCGGAGACCTGTACTTC; CDR3: CASSSWTSGDLYF; D: TRBD2; J: TRBJ2-7; V: TRBV5-1; size: NA
DNA: TGCGCCAGCAGCCAGGACCTGGACAGGGGTGCTGAAAAACTGTTTTTT; CDR3: CASSQDLDRGAEKLFF; D: TRBD1; J: TRBJ1-4; V: TRBV4-1; size: NA
DNA: TGTGCCGGGACAGTCGGGGGTACAGCTTTCTTT; CDR3: CAGTVGGTAFF; D: TRBD1; J: TRBJ1-1; V: TRBV30; size: NA
DNA: TGTGCCAGCAGCCTAGGGGTCAGGCAGCCCCAGCATTTT; CDR3: CASSLGVRQPQHF; D: NA; J: TRBJ1-5; V: TRBV11-2; size: NA
DNA: TGTGCCAGTGGCGACAGTCTTCCCTATGGCTACACCTTC; CDR3: CASGDSLPYGYTF; D: NA; J: TRBJ1-2; V: TRBV6-5; size: few
DNA: TGTGCCAGCAGCTTAAGCGTGCGGGAGGGCCATGAGCAGTTCTTC; CDR3: CASSLSVREGHEQFF; D: TRBD2; J: TRBJ2-1; V: TRBV11-1; size: NA
DNA: TGTGCCAGAAGCTTGGCTGTCAGGGGGGACTTGAACACTGAAGCTTTCTTT; CDR3: CARSLAVRGDLNTEAFF; D: TRBD1; J: TRBJ1-1; V: TRBV5-3; size: NA
DNA: TGTGCCAGTAGTATTTCGGCAGGGGCACACTATGGCTACACCTTC; CDR3: CASSISAGAHYGYTF; D: NA; J: TRBJ1-2; V: TRBV19; size: NA
DNA: TGTGCCAGCACCCCGGGACTTCAGACCTACGAGCAGTACTTC; CDR3: CASTPGLQTYEQYF; D: NA; J: TRBJ2-7; V: TRBV3-1/TRBV3-2; size: NA